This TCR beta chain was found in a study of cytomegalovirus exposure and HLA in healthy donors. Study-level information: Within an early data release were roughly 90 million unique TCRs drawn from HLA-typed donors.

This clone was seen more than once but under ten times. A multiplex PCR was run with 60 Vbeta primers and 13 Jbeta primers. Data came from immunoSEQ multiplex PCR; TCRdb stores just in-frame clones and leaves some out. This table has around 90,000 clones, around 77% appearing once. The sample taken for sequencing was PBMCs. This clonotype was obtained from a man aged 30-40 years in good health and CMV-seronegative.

The CDR3 bases are TGTGCCAGCAGCTTGGCGGGGGAAACCTACGAGCAGTACTTC. Its translation: CASSLAGETYEQYF. The chain joins TRBV5-6 to TRBJ2-7; tentatively, D is TRBD2 (6 bases). Looked up from germline, CDR1 is SGHDT and CDR2 is YYEEEE. The CDR3 has 14 amino acids. Trimming cost V 0 bases and J 2 bases, with 9 bases left between them.